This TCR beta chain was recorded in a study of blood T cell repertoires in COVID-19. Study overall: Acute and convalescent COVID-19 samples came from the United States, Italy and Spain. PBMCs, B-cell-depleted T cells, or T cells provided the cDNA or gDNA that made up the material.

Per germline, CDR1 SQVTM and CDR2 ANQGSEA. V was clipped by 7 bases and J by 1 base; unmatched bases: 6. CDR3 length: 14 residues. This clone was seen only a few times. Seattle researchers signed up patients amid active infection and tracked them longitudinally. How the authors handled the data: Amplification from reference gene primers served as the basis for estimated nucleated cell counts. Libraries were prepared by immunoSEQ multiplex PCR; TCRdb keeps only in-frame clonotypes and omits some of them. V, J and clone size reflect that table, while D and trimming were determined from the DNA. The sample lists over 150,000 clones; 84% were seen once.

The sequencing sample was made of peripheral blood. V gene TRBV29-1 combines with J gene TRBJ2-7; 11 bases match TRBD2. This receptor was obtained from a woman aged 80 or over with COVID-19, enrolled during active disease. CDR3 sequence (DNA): TGCAGCGCTAGTAGCGGGAGGGGGTCCTACGAGCAGTACTTC. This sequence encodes CSASSGRGSYEQYF.